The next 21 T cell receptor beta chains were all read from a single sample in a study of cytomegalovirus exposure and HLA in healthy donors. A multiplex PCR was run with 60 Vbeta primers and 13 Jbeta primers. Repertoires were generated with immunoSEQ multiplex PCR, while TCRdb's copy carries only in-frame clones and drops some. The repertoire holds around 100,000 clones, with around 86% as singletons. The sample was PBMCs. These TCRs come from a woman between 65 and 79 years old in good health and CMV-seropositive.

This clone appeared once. This chain's CDR3 is CASSLAGSNEQFF. The DNA of the CDR3 is TGCGCCAGCAGCTTGGCGGGGAGCAATGAGCAGTTCTTC. The rearrangement joins TRBV5-1 to TRBJ2-1, with a possible D match to TRBD2 (5 bases). Per the germline V gene, CDR1 is SGHRS and CDR2 is YFSETQ. V lost 0 bases and J lost 6, with 7 bases in between. The CDR3 totals 13 residues. The variable domain in full, with the rest retrieved from reference TRBV5-1 and TRBJ2-1, is KAGVTQTPRYLIKTRGQQVTLSCSPISGHRSVSWYQQTPGQGLQFLFEYFSETQRNKGNFPGRFSGRQFSNSRSEMNVSTLELGDSALYLCASSLAGSNEQFFGPGTRLTVL.

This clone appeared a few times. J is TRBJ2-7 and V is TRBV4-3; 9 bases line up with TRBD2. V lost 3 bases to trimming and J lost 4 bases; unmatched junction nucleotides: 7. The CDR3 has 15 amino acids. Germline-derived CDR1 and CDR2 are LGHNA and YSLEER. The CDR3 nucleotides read TGCGCCAGCAGCCAGGGGCTAGCGGGATTGTACGAGCAGTACTTC. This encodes CASSQGLAGLYEQYF.

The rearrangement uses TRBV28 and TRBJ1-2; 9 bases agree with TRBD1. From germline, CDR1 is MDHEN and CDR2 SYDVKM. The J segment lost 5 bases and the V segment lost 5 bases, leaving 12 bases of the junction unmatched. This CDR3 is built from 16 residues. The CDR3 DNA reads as TGTGCCAGCAGTCCGGACAGGGGCCCTTTTTCTTATGGCTACACCTTC. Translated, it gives CASSPDRGPFSYGYTF.

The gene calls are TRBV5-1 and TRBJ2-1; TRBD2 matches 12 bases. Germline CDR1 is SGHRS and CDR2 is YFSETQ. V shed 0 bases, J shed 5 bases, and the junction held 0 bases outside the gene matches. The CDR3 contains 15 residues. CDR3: CASSLGTSGNNEQFF. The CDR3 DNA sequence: TGCGCCAGCAGCTTGGGGACTAGCGGGAACAATGAGCAGTTCTTC.

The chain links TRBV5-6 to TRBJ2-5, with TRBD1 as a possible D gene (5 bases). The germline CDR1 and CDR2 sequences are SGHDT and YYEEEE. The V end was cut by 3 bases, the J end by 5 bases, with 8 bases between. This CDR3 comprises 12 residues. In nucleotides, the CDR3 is TGTGCCAGCAGCTCCGACAGTGAGACCCAGTACTTC. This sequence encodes CASSSDSETQYF. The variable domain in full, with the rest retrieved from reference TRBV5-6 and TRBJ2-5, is DAGVTQSPTHLIKTRGQQVTLRCSPKSGHDTVSWYQQALGQGPQFIFQYYEEEERQRGNFPDRFSGHQFPNYSSELNVNALLLGDSALYLCASSSDSETQYFGPGTRLLVL.

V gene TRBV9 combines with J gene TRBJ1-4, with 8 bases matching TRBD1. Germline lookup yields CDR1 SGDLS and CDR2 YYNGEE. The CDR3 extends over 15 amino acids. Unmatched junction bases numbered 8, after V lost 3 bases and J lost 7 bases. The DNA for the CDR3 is TGTGCCAGCAGCGAACGACAGGGGTTGGGTGAAAAACTGTTTTTT. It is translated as CASSERQGLGEKLFF.

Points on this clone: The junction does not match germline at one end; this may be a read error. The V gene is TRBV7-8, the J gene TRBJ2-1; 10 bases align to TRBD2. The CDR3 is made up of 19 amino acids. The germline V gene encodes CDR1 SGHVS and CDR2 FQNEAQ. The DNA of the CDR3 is TGTGCCAGCACCTTAAGAACGTCCTCCCCCGGGACTAGCGTGAATGAGCAGTTCTTC. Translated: CASTLRTSSPGTSVNEQFF. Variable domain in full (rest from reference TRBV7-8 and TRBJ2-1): GAGVSQSPRYKVAKRGQDVALRCDPISGHVSLFWYQQALGQGPEFLTYFQNEAQLDKSGLPSDRFFAERPEGSVSTLKIQRTQQEDSAVYLCASTLRTSSPGTSVNEQFFGPGTRLTVL.

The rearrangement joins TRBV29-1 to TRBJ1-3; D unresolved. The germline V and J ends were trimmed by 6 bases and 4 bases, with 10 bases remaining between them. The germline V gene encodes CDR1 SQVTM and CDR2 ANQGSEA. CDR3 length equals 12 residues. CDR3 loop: CSVASNGNTIYF. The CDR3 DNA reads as TGCAGCGTGGCCTCGAACGGAAACACCATATATTTT. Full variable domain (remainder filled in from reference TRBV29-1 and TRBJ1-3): SAVISQKPSRDICQRGTSLTIQCQVDSQVTMMFWYRQQPGQSLTLIATANQGSEATYESGFVIDKFPISRPNLTFSTLTVSNMSPEDSSIYLCSVASNGNTIYFGEGSWLTVV.

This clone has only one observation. The CDR3 reads CASNSPGTGVQPQHF. For the CDR3, the DNA is TGTGCCAGTAACTCCCCCGGGACAGGGGTTCAGCCCCAGCATTTT. This chain joins TRBV19 and TRBJ1-5; the match to TRBD1 covers 10 bases. Germline values: CDR1 LNHDA, CDR2 SQIVND (reference sequence). The V gene end was trimmed by 7 bases and the J gene end by 6 bases; junction bases not matched to a gene: 9. The CDR3 is 15 residues long.

The DNA for the CDR3 is TGTGCCAGCAGCGTAGTAGGTGAAGACAGGGGGTTTCTGGGGGGGGCCAACGTCCTGACTTTC. Protein product: CASSVVGEDRGFLGGANVLTF. This chain uses TRBV9 with TRBJ2-6, with 9 bases identical to TRBD1. The CDR3 consists of 21 residues. From germline, CDR1 is SGDLS and CDR2 YYNGEE. The trim removed 0 bases at V and 4 bases at J, leaving 17 bases unmatched.

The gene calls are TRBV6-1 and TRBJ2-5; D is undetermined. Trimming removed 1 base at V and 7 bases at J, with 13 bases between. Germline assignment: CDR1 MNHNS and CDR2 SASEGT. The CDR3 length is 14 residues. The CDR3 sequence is CASSEGTAPGTQYF. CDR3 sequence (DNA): TGTGCCAGCAGTGAAGGCACCGCCCCGGGGACCCAGTACTTC.

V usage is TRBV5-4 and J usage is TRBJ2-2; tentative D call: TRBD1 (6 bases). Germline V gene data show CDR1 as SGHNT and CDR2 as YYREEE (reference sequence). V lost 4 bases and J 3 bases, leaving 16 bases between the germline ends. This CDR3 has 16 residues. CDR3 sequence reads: CASSAQGLTDTGELFF. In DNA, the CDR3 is TGTGCCAGCAGCGCACAGGGTCTCACGGACACCGGGGAGCTGTTTTTT.

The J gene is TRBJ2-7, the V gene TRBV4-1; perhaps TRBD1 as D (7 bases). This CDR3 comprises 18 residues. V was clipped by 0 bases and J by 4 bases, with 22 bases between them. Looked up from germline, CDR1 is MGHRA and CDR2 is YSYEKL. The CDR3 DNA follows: TGCGCCAGCAGCCAAGATTTGGGGGGATGGGTGACAGGGTACGAGCAGTACTTC. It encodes CASSQDLGGWVTGYEQYF.

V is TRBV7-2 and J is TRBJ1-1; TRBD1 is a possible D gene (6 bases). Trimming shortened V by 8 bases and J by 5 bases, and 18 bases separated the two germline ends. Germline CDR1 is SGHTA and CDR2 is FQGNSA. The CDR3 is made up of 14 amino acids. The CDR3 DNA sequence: TGTGCCAGCGGAGAACAGGGTGGTACGACTGAAGCTTTCTTT. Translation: CASGEQGGTTEAFF. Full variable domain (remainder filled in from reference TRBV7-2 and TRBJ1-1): GAGVSQSPSNKVTEKGKDVELRCDPISGHTALYWYRQSLGQGLEFLIYFQGNSAPDKSGLPSDRFSAERTGGSVSTLTIQRTQQEDSAVYLCASGEQGGTTEAFFGQGTRLTVV.

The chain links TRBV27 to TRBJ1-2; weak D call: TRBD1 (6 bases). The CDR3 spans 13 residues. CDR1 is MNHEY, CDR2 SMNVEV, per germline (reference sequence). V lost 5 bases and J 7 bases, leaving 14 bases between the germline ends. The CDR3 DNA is TGTGCCAGCAGTCCATGGACAGTGGGTGGCTACACCTTC. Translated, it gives CASSPWTVGGYTF.

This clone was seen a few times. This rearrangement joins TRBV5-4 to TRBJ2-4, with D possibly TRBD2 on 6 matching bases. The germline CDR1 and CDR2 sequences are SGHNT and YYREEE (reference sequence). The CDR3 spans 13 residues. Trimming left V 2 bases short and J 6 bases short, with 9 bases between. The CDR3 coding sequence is TGTGCCAGCAGCTTAGAGGGAGGAAACATTCAGTACTTC. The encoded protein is CASSLEGGNIQYF. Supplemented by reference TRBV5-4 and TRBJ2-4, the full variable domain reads ETGVTQSPTHLIKTRGQQVTLRCSSQSGHNTVSWYQQALGQGPQFIFQYYREEENGRGNFPPRFSGLQFPNYSSELNVNALELDDSALYLCASSLEGGNIQYFGAGTRLSVL.

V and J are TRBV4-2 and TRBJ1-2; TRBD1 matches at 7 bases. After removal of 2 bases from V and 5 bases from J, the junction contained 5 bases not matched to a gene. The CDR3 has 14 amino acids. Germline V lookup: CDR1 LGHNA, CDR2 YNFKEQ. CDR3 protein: CASSQSGQLYGYTF. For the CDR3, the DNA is TGTGCCAGCAGCCAATCGGGACAGCTTTATGGCTACACCTTC.

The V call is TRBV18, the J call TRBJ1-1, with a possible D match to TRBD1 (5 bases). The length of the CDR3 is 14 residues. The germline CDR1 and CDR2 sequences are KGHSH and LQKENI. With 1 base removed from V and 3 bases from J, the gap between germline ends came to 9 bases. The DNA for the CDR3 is TGTGCCAGCTCACCACAGGGGATCGACACTGAAGCTTTCTTT. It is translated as CASSPQGIDTEAFF.

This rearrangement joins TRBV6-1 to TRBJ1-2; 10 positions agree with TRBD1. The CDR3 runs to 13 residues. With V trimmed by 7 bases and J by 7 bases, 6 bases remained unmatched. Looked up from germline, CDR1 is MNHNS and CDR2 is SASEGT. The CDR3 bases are TGTGCCAGCACTAGACAGGGGGCGCGTGGCTACACCTTC. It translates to CASTRQGARGYTF.

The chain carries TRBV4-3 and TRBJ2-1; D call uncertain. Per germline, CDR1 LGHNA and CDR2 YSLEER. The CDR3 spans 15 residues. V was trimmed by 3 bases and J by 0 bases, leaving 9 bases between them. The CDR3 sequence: CASSHDLSSYNEQFF. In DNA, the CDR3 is TGCGCCAGCAGCCACGACTTGAGCTCCTACAATGAGCAGTTCTTC.

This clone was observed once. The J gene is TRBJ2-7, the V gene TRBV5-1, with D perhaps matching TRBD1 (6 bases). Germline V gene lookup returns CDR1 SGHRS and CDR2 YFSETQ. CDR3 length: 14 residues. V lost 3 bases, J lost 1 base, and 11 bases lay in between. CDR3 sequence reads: CASSSPTGSYEQYF. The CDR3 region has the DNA TGCGCCAGCAGCTCGCCGACAGGATCCTACGAGCAGTACTTC.